This TCR beta chain stems from a study of cytomegalovirus exposure and HLA in healthy donors. A word on this clone: The target antigen is unknown.

Germline trimming cut 1 base from V and 4 bases from J; bases unmatched to any gene: 5. Germline values: CDR1 MGHDK, CDR2 SYGVNS. This CDR3 comprises 15 residues. Primers: 60 Vbeta forward and 13 Jbeta reverse. Assay: immunoSEQ multiplex PCR; the TCRdb copy retains only in-frame clones and omits some. The sample consists of fewer than 150,000 clones, around 72% of them appearing once. General study findings and limits: Trimming of TCR beta V- and J-genes showed a link, identified in a later analysis, to a missense DCLRE1C variant.

This chain uses TRBV25-1 with TRBJ1-2, with 8 positions matching TRBD1. The sequence was collected from a woman in her thirties or forties in good health and CMV-seropositive. Sequences were obtained from PBMCs. CDR3 in DNA: TGTGCCAGCAGTGAATCGACAGGGGCCTTCTATGGCTACACCTTC. It is translated as CASSESTGAFYGYTF.